This T cell receptor beta chain emerged from a study of technical replicates of blood from a handful of donors listed by TCRdb under 2017. The CDR3, from cysteine to phenylalanine, totals 13 residues. CDR3 DNA is the only sequence kept; it has 39 bases, read in frame from the first base. Unmatched junction bases come to 1, with V trimmed by 3 bases and J by 7 bases. For CDR1 and CDR2, the germline V gene lists MGHDK and SYGVNS. The method behind the library was the immunoSEQ multiplex PCR assay. This is the immuneACCESS table as TCRdb keeps it, with only in-frame sequences that have V and J called. A part of the clones is gone; compared with another copy, unresolved V genes explain less than half, and the rest is unexplained. The sample has 95,000 or so clones on record, 85% to 95% of them singletons. Together, the top ten hold about 0.37% of the sample. In the case of this clone: Its recognized antigen is unknown. No base-level quality is on record; no much larger clone is a single base apart.

The TCR originated in a human donor in good health. The specimen sequenced was T cells isolated from PBMCs. The chain employs TRBV25-1 and TRBJ1-4, with 8 bases aligning to TRBD1. The bases are TGTGCCAGCAGTGACAGGGGGCGTGAAAAACTGTTTTTT. Translation gives CASSDRGREKLFF.